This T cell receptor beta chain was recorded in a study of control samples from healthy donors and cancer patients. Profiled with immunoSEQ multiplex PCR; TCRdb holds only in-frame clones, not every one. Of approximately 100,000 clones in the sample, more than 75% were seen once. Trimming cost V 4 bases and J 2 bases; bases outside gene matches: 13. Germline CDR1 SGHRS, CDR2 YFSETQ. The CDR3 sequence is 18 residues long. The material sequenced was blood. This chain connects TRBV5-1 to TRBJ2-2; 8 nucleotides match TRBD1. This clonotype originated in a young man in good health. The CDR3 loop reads CASSPKTGEVENTGELFF. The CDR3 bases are TGCGCCAGCAGCCCGAAGACAGGGGAGGTCGAAAACACCGGGGAGCTGTTTTTT.